These T cell receptor beta chains were read from a single sample in a study of vaccination effects on CD4 cells after COVID-19. Their antigen targets remain unknown. TCRdb's table, derived via immunoSEQ multiplex PCR, lists solely in-frame clones and lacks some. The table shows around 53,000 clones, with 65% to 75% occurring only once. Sequenced material: CD4+ T cells from PBMCs cultured without peptide, taken after COVID-19 vaccination. Receptors originate from a human donor who had a prior SARS-CoV-2 infection. CDR3s include the opening cysteine and the closing phenylalanine or tryptophan. Each record gives: CDR3 DNA, CDR3 protein, D gene, J gene, V gene, clone size. D genes are given only for firm matches. Rows give clone size only sometimes, using once, few, many, or a class for an expanded clone.

cdr3_nt: TGTGCCAGCAGGGCACAGGGGACCGGGGAGCTGTTTTTT
cdr3_aa: CASRAQGTGELFF
d_call: TRBD1
j_call: TRBJ2-2
v_call: TRBV2
clone_size: NA

cdr3_nt: TGTGCCAGCAGCTTAGTTGCTGTACAAAACACCGGGGAGCTGTTTTTT
cdr3_aa: CASSLVAVQNTGELFF
d_call: NA
j_call: TRBJ2-2
v_call: TRBV7-2
clone_size: NA

cdr3_nt: TGTGCCAGCTCACCTCGGGGGACTAGCGGGTACAATGAGCAGTTCTTC
cdr3_aa: CASSPRGTSGYNEQFF
d_call: TRBD2
j_call: TRBJ2-1
v_call: TRBV18
clone_size: once

cdr3_nt: TGTGCCAGTACAACGGGACTAGAATCCTACGAGCAGTACTTC
cdr3_aa: CASTTGLESYEQYF
d_call: TRBD2
j_call: TRBJ2-7
v_call: TRBV9
clone_size: NA

cdr3_nt: TGCGCCAGCAGCCAGTATTTTCTAGCGGGAGAAGACAATGAGCAGTTCTTC
cdr3_aa: CASSQYFLAGEDNEQFF
d_call: TRBD2
j_call: TRBJ2-1
v_call: TRBV4-3
clone_size: NA

cdr3_nt: TGTGCCAGCTCACCACCATCCCGGACCGCTTTAGGTGCGAGCGAGCAGTACTTC
cdr3_aa: CASSPPSRTALGASEQYF
d_call: NA
j_call: TRBJ2-7
v_call: TRBV18
clone_size: few

cdr3_nt: TGTGCCATCAGAGCGACAGGGGGCGGCTACGAGCAGTACTTC
cdr3_aa: CAIRATGGGYEQYF
d_call: TRBD1
j_call: TRBJ2-7
v_call: TRBV10-3
clone_size: NA

cdr3_nt: TGTGCCAGCAGCTTTCCCGGCAACTATGGCTACACCTTC
cdr3_aa: CASSFPGNYGYTF
d_call: NA
j_call: TRBJ1-2
v_call: TRBV7-8
clone_size: NA

cdr3_nt: TGTGCCAGCAGTTATACCCGGACAGCCACAGATACGCAGTATTTT
cdr3_aa: CASSYTRTATDTQYF
d_call: NA
j_call: TRBJ2-3
v_call: TRBV2
clone_size: few

cdr3_nt: TGTGCCAGCAGTACGGGGGACATCTACGGCTACACCTTC
cdr3_aa: CASSTGDIYGYTF
d_call: NA
j_call: TRBJ1-2
v_call: TRBV2
clone_size: medium-sized

cdr3_nt: TGTGCCAGCAGCCTTAAAGAGACCCAGTACTTC
cdr3_aa: CASSLKETQYF
d_call: NA
j_call: TRBJ2-5
v_call: TRBV7-9
clone_size: NA

cdr3_nt: TGTGCCACCAGTGAACGTGGAACTAATGAAAAACTGTTTTTT
cdr3_aa: CATSERGTNEKLFF
d_call: NA
j_call: TRBJ1-4
v_call: TRBV24-1
clone_size: NA

cdr3_nt: TGTGCCAGCTCACCAGCAGGGGAGTATGGCGAGCAGTACTTC
cdr3_aa: CASSPAGEYGEQYF
d_call: NA
j_call: TRBJ2-7
v_call: TRBV18
clone_size: few